The TCR beta chain described here comes from a study of Graves' ophthalmopathy and Graves' hyperthyroidism (dated by TCRdb to the late 2010s). About the full investigation: Hyperthyroidism was considered stable if no progression to ophthalmopathy occurred within 18 months of follow-up. The study used TCR beta repertoire signatures to distinguish Graves' ophthalmopathy from Graves' hyperthyroidism and to predict progression to ophthalmopathy. In total, 135 blood samples were TCR-sequenced: 40 to 45 ophthalmopathy, over 70 hyperthyroidism and around 17 hyperthyroidism-to-ophthalmopathy patients. To explore V-J signatures distinguishing ophthalmopathy from hyperthyroidism, a discovery set of about a hundred patients (roughly 42 ophthalmopathy, roughly 56 stable hyperthyroidism) was enrolled. An independent validation cohort was composed of fewer than 20 hyperthyroidism patients and about 16 patients who later progressed from hyperthyroidism to ophthalmopathy. In about 6 hyperthyroidism patients, the T-cell repertoire of thyroid tissue was compared with the T-cell repertoire of blood. Following sampling, methimazole starting at 30 mg daily was administered to hyperthyroidism patients, and high-dose intravenous methylprednisolone was administered to ophthalmopathy patients.

For repertoire sequencing, the TCR beta CDR3 regions were amplified from RNA transcripts. The first round was an RT-PCR using HTBI primers with the Qiagen OneStep RT-PCR kit, and this first round was followed by a second-round multiplex PCR, then size selection and purification. The libraries underwent paired-end sequencing with 100 bp reads on an Illumina HiSeq2000. The authors' pipeline ran thus. SOAPnuke was used to process the reads, throwing out any read that had adapters, had uncalled bases, had a mean Phred below 15, or lacked an exact constant-primer or identifier match. COPE v1.2.5 was used to merge the high-quality paired reads. Clonotypes were defined as unique nucleotide sequences and were aligned to IMGT TRB V, D and J references using MiTCR v1.1. The analysis was limited to V-J combinations with a frequency above 0.0001, which together covered 99% to 99.2% of the repertoires. For each V-J combination, a TCR clonal expansion and chaos score was defined as F50 clonal expansion divided by the chaos observed in the TCRdist matrix. Welch's t-statistics and random forest were used to reduce the features to 10 to 15 V-J combinations, which were then used as input to a naive Bayes classifier. The similarity between thyroid and blood repertoires was quantified using the Morisita-Horn index. The public reads were reanalyzed by TCRdb: fastp trimming at Q25, MiXCR alignment, in-frame beta chains only. Each CDR3 protein gets just one entry, which takes the most common genes and DNA from the rows behind it. TCRdb's processing, not the authors', yielded these V and J calls. A total of 1 million to 1.3 million distinct CDR3 sequences appear in this sample, 35% to 40% of them only once. The ten largest clones represent over 8.5% of the sample.

Beyond this particular receptor, the publication reports: Sample size was not predetermined statistically, and investigators were not blinded to group allocation. In validation, the model predicted ophthalmopathy progression with about 71% sensitivity and roughly 72% specificity; eleven to twelve predicted patients were CT-confirmed with GO in a median of 6.5 months. In cross-validation, the 13-signature model distinguished ophthalmopathy from stable hyperthyroidism with 87.88% sensitivity and around 83% specificity, while in the test set the corresponding values were around 79% and 71%. Most expanded thyroid clonotypes with frequency above 0.001 were also detected in blood, suggesting blood repertoires may reflect the thyroid immune response.

To note about this clonotype: Its antigen remains undetermined. No base quality information exists; no much larger clone differs at one position.

Taken from the germline V gene, the CDR1 and CDR2 loops are SGHVS and FNYEAQ. V and J are trimmed by 5 bases and 6 bases, and the gene matches miss 4 bases of the junction. The CDR3 spans 14 residues, from the cysteine through the phenylalanine. Only the CDR3 part of the read is kept: 42 bases, read in frame from the first base. Hyperthyroidism patients were newly diagnosed, were aged 18 to 65 years, and had a disease duration under 2 months. Anyone with other autoimmune diseases, uncontrolled infections, pregnancy or lactation was excluded from the study. Diagnosis relied on clinical symptoms, serum thyroxine, TRAb, thyroid ultrasound and orbital computed tomography. Trizol reagent was used to extract the total RNA, and its quality was then checked on an Agilent 2100 Bioanalyzer.

This receptor was obtained from an adult man with Graves' hyperthyroidism. Recombination joined TRBV7-6 with TRBJ1-4, with 9 junctional bases fitting TRBD1. Sequences were obtained from peripheral blood or thyroid tissue (not recorded which). CDR3 region: CASSAGQGHEKLFF. The nucleotides are TGTGCCAGCAGCGCGGGACAGGGTCATGAAAAACTGTTTTTT.